The T cell receptor (beta chain) described here comes from a study of blood T cell repertoires in COVID-19. Method: immunoSEQ multiplex PCR; TCRdb's copy keeps in-frame clones and lacks some. Of fewer than 500,000 clones in the sample, about nine tenths were seen once. V was trimmed by 2 bases and J by 10 bases, leaving 3 bases between them. This CDR3 has 10 amino acids. Sequences were obtained from PBMCs or T cells enriched from blood (not recorded which). J is TRBJ2-1 and V is TRBV12-3 or TRBV12-4; D is ambiguous. The clonotype originates from a woman younger than 35 who had recovered from COVID-19. This chain's CDR3 is CASSLREQFF. The CDR3 DNA is TGTGCCAGCAGTTTACGGGAGCAGTTCTTC.